This T cell receptor (beta chain) was profiled in a study of low-dose radiotherapy and immunotherapy resistance in tumors. Study as a whole: Daily intake of oral aspirin 300 mg by patients lasted four cycles and began on cycle 1 day 1.

This CDR3 comprises 13 residues. Germline loops: CDR1 MNHEY, CDR2 SMNVEV (reference sequence). First-strand cDNA relied on TRAV- and TRBV-specific primers spanning alpha and beta chains. TCR amplification involved 20 to 25 PCR cycles with a constant-region primer and V-primer adapter. TCRdb itself ran the reads through MiXCR, one entry per CDR3 protein. The profile shows under 70,000 distinct CDR3 sequences, about 25% of them singletons. As for this clonotype: The likely explanation is a read error, given a far larger clone one base away.

Described time point: after trial treatment. Described treatment: LDRT plus nivolumab, ipilimumab, low-dose cyclophosphamide and aspirin (RACIN trial). The sample in question was PBMCs, obtained after low-dose radiotherapy plus immunotherapy. The TCR comes from a male donor with prostate cancer. The rearrangement uses TRBV27 and TRBJ2-7; D possibly corresponds to TRBD1 (5 bases). CDR3 residues: CVTLETDSYEQYF. In nucleotides, the CDR3 is TGTGTCACTCTGGAGACAGACTCCTACGAGCAGTACTTC.